These T cell receptor beta chains were read from a single sample in a study of blood T cell repertoires in COVID-19. Repertoires were generated with immunoSEQ multiplex PCR, while TCRdb's copy carries only in-frame clones and drops some. The sample records about 160,000 clones, approximately 90% being singletons. Sequenced input: peripheral blood. These receptors came from a man between 18 and 29 years old with acute or convalescent COVID-19. The CDR3 runs from the conserved cysteine through the conserved F or W. D genes are given only for firm matches. Some rows have no size entry. The others give once, few or many, or a class for an expanded clone.

>TRBJ1-4|NA|NA|TRBV12-3/TRBV12-4
TGTGCCAGCAACCGCGGTGAAAAACTGTTTTTT
CASNRGEKLFF
>TRBJ1-1|TRBD1|NA|TRBV5-4
TGTGCCAGCAGCCGAGGACAGGGAAGTACTGAAGCTTTCTTT
CASSRGQGSTEAFF
>TRBJ1-5|TRBD1|NA|TRBV6-5
TGTGCCAGCAGTCGAACAGGGGACGGCAATCAGCCCCAGCATTTT
CASSRTGDGNQPQHF
>TRBJ1-1|NA|NA|TRBV5-1
TGCGCCAGCAGCCTGGACTTGAACACTGAAGCTTTCTTT
CASSLDLNTEAFF
>TRBJ1-1|NA|NA|TRBV18
TGTGCCAGCTCACCGCGAAACACTGAAGCTTTCTTT
CASSPRNTEAFF
>TRBJ1-2|TRBD1|NA|TRBV29-1
TGCAGCGTTGAATCGGGGACAGTCTATGGCTACACCTTC
CSVESGTVYGYTF
>TRBJ1-1|NA|NA|TRBV2
TGTGCCAGCAGGGGCAGTCCGAACACTGAAGCTTTCTTT
CASRGSPNTEAFF
>TRBJ1-5|NA|NA|TRBV2
TGTGCCAGCAGGGCGGGGCTAAGCAATCAGCCCCAGCATTTT
CASRAGLSNQPQHF
>TRBJ1-1|NA|NA|TRBV6-5
TGTGCCAGCAGTTACTTCGGTAGGAACACTGAAGCTTTCTTT
CASSYFGRNTEAFF
>TRBJ2-3|TRBD2|few|TRBV5-8
TGTGCCAGCAGCTTGGTAGACTGGACTAGCGCGTCAGATACGCAGTATTTT
CASSLVDWTSASDTQYF
>TRBJ1-1|TRBD1|NA|TRBV19
TGTGCCAGTAGTATGGCCTTCGGACAGGCTGAAGCTTTCTTT
CASSMAFGQAEAFF
>TRBJ1-2|NA|once|TRBV14
TGTGCCAGCAGCCAAGATTCCGTTCGCTCCCCGGACTATGGCTACACCTTC
CASSQDSVRSPDYGYTF
>TRBJ1-5|NA|NA|TRBV19
TGTGCCAGCACAGGGTATAGCAATCAGCCCCAGCATTTT
CASTGYSNQPQHF
>TRBJ1-2|TRBD1|NA|TRBV5-1
TGCGCCAGCAGCTTGGACAGGGGGCGAAGTGGCTACACCTTC
CASSLDRGRSGYTF
>TRBJ2-2|NA|NA|TRBV19
TGTGCCAGTCGATGGGAGGGGGGCACCGGGGAGCTGTTTTTT
CASRWEGGTGELFF
>TRBJ1-6|TRBD1|NA|TRBV7-2
TGTGCCAGCAGCTCCCGGGACAGGGGACTCCACTTT
CASSSRDRGLHF
>TRBJ1-1|NA|NA|TRBV24-1
TGTGCCACCAGTGGGAGCTGGAACACTGAAGCTTTCTTT
CATSGSWNTEAFF
>TRBJ2-7|TRBD2|NA|TRBV7-8
TGTGCCAGCAGCTCCTCTAGCGGGGCTCGGGAGCAGTACTTC
CASSSSSGAREQYF
>TRBJ1-2|NA|NA|TRBV6-1
TGTGCCAGCAGTGAAGCGGTGGGGGGGACGAAGGGCTACACCTTC
CASSEAVGGTKGYTF
>TRBJ1-1|NA|NA|TRBV2
TGTGCCTACCCCCGGGGGGGGCTTGGCACTGAAGCTTTCTTT
CAYPRGGLGTEAFF
>TRBJ1-1|NA|NA|TRBV11-2
TGTGCCAGCAGCTTTTTCCGGGGCAGCGGGGGAACTGAAGCTTTCTTT
CASSFFRGSGGTEAFF
>TRBJ2-3|NA|once|TRBV7-2
TGTGCCAGCAGCTTTAGCGGATACACAGATACGCAGTATTTT
CASSFSGYTDTQYF
>TRBJ2-1|NA|NA|TRBV19
TGTGCCAGTAGTATGCGGGACAATGAGCAGTTCTTC
CASSMRDNEQFF
>TRBJ1-3|TRBD1|NA|TRBV30
TGTGCCTGGAGTGTCTCTCGGAAGGACAGGGCCGGAAACACCATATATTTT
CAWSVSRKDRAGNTIYF
>TRBJ2-5|TRBD2|NA|TRBV5-1
TGCGCCAGCAGCAACCCGGCGGGAGTAGGGGAGACCCAGTACTTC
CASSNPAGVGETQYF
>TRBJ2-3|TRBD1|few|TRBV27
TGTGCCAGCAGTTTTGGCAGGGGGCGGTCAAATACGCAGTATTTT
CASSFGRGRSNTQYF
>TRBJ2-2|NA|NA|TRBV30
TGTGCCTGCCCGGGTTACCTAAGCTCCACCGGGGAGCTGTTTTTT
CACPGYLSSTGELFF
>TRBJ1-2|NA|NA|TRBV7-9
TGTGCCAGCAGCTCTACCCAGGGGACCTATAACTATGGCTACACCTTC
CASSSTQGTYNYGYTF
>TRBJ2-7|TRBD2|NA|TRBV5-1
TGCGCCAGCAGCTTGGCCCAAGTAGCGGGGGTGGGTGAGCAGTACTTC
CASSLAQVAGVGEQYF
>TRBJ1-2|NA|once|TRBV27
TGTGCCAGCAGTTTAGGAGCAGACTATGGCTACACCTTC
CASSLGADYGYTF
>TRBJ1-6|NA|NA|TRBV5-1
TGCGCCAGCAGCCCGCGCAAGGGAGAGTTTTTTAATTCACCCCTCCACTTT
CASSPRKGEFFNSPLHF
>TRBJ1-2|NA|NA|TRBV6-5
TGTGCCAGCAGTTACTTCGCAGGCGAGGGTGGCTACACCTTC
CASSYFAGEGGYTF
>TRBJ1-1|NA|few|TRBV6-5
TGTGCCAGCATCACAGGGTTTGAAGCTTTCTTT
CASITGFEAFF
>TRBJ2-5|TRBD2|NA|TRBV4-1
TGCGCCAGCCGACCGGGACTAAGGCCTCAAGAGACCCAGTACTTC
CASRPGLRPQETQYF
>TRBJ2-1|NA|NA|TRBV5-1
TGCGCCAGCAGCTCGACTTCCAGAACCCTCTCCTACAATGAGCAGTTCTTC
CASSSTSRTLSYNEQFF
>TRBJ2-7|NA|NA|TRBV13
TGTGCCAGCAGCTTTAGGCAGGGGCCAGGCGAGCAGTACTTC
CASSFRQGPGEQYF
>TRBJ2-2|TRBD2|NA|TRBV2
TGTGCCAGCAGTGTTCAGCGGGGGTCGAACACCGGGGAGCTGTTTTTT
CASSVQRGSNTGELFF
>TRBJ2-7|TRBD2|NA|TRBV11-2
TGTGCCAGCAGCTTGCGGGAGTCTAGCGAGCAGTACTTC
CASSLRESSEQYF
>TRBJ2-7|NA|NA|TRBV28
TGTGCCAGCAGGGAAGAAGGGGCCTCCTACGAGCAGTACTTC
CASREEGASYEQYF
>TRBJ1-1|NA|NA|TRBV5-1
TGCGCCAGCAGCTCCTACCCGAACACTGAAGCTTTCTTT
CASSSYPNTEAFF
>TRBJ2-7|TRBD2|NA|TRBV4-1
TGCGCCAGCAGCCAAGAGAGGCTCGCGGGAGTCTACGAGCAGTACTTC
CASSQERLAGVYEQYF
>TRBJ2-3|TRBD2|NA|TRBV5-1
TGCGCCAGCAGAGAACTAGCGGGAGTATCAGATACGCAGTATTTT
CASRELAGVSDTQYF
>TRBJ1-4|TRBD1|NA|TRBV2
TGTGCCAGCATCGGACCGGGACAGGGTGAAAAACTGTTTTTT
CASIGPGQGEKLFF
>TRBJ2-3|TRBD2|NA|TRBV2
TGTGCCAGCAGTAAGGGACTAGCGGGGCCAGATACGCAGTATTTT
CASSKGLAGPDTQYF
>TRBJ1-5|NA|NA|TRBV4-1
TGCGCCAGCAGCCAAGATGGGCAGTTCAATCAGCCCCAGCATTTT
CASSQDGQFNQPQHF
>TRBJ2-1|NA|NA|TRBV7-2
TGTGCCAGCAGCTTAGAAGTCAGGCCGGCCCGAAATGAGCAGTTCTTC
CASSLEVRPARNEQFF